The 5 T cell receptor beta chains in this list originate from one sample, sequenced in a study of cytomegalovirus exposure and HLA in healthy donors. The PCR made use of 60 Vbeta and 13 Jbeta primers. Sequencing was performed with immunoSEQ multiplex PCR; in TCRdb, only in-frame clones are kept and a portion is missing. Found here are 130,000 to 150,000 clones, nearly 80% of them singletons; the top ten hold about 1.8%. Sequencing input: PBMCs. These receptors were obtained from a young woman in good health and CMV-seronegative.

This chain connects TRBV5-1 to TRBJ2-1, with TRBD2 matching 13 bases. CDR1 and CDR2 (germline): SGHRS, YFSETQ. Trimming at V came to 6 bases and at J to 5 bases, leaving 8 bases not matched to a gene. This CDR3 region has 16 residues. The CDR3 coding sequence is TGCGCCAGCACATGGACTAGCGGGGGATCCCACAATGAGCAGTTCTTC. The encoded protein is CASTWTSGGSHNEQFF.

V and J are TRBV4-1 and TRBJ1-5; no clear D gene. Trimming left V 3 bases short and J 2 bases short, with 11 bases between. This CDR3 is 15 amino acids long. Germline loops: CDR1 MGHRA, CDR2 YSYEKL. Here the CDR3 reads CASSHLERGNQPQHF. CDR3 coding DNA: TGCGCCAGCAGCCACCTCGAGAGGGGCAATCAGCCCCAGCATTTT.

The genes are TRBV2 and TRBJ1-5, with TRBD1 matching 11 bases. This CDR3 comprises 15 residues. Per germline, CDR1 SNHLY and CDR2 FYNNEI. With 6 bases clipped from V and 4 bases from J, the junction kept 5 bases outside the gene matches. CDR3 in amino acids: CASRGDRGANQPQHF. Written as DNA, the CDR3 is TGTGCCAGCAGGGGGGACAGGGGGGCAAATCAGCCCCAGCATTTT.

This clone was seen once. This chain uses TRBV29-1 with TRBJ1-2; 10 bases are a match to TRBD1. CDR3 size: 14 residues. Trimming at V came to 6 bases and at J to 1 base, leaving 5 bases not matched to a gene. Germline V gene lookup returns CDR1 SQVTM and CDR2 ANQGSEA. In DNA, the CDR3 is TGCAGCGTGGGGGGACAGGGGAATAACTATGGCTACACCTTC. Protein: CSVGGQGNNYGYTF.

The rearrangement links TRBV5-6 to TRBJ2-7, with TRBD1 identical over 9 bases. This CDR3 is built from 15 residues. V lost 6 bases to trimming and J lost 5 bases; unmatched junction nucleotides: 12. Germline CDR1 SGHDT, CDR2 YYEEEE. CDR3 in DNA: TGTGCCAGCATTCCAAACCCGGGACAGGGTAACGAGCAGTACTTC. It translates to CASIPNPGQGNEQYF.